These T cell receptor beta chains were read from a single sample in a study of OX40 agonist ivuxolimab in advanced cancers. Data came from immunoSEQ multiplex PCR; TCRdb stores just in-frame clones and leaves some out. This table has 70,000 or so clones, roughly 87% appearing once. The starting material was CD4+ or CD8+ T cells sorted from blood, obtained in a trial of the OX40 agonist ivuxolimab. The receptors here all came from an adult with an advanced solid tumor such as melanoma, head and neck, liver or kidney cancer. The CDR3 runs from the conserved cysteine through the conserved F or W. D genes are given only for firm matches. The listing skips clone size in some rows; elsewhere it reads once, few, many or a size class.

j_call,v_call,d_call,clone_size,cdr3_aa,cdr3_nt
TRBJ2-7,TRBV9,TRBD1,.,CASSVQGERSEQYF,TGTGCCAGCAGCGTTCAGGGGGAAAGGTCCGAGCAGTACTTC
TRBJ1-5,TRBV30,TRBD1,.,CAWTQGGASQPQHF,TGTGCCTGGACTCAGGGGGGGGCGAGTCAGCCCCAGCATTTT
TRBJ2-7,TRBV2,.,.,CASNRYAYEQYF,TGTGCCAGCAACAGGTATGCCTACGAGCAGTACTTC
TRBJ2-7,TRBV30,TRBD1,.,CAWRDRETPRPGQYF,TGTGCCTGGAGGGACAGGGAAACCCCCCGCCCCGGGCAGTACTTC
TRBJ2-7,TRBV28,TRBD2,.,CASSFLPNSGRVAYEQYF,TGTGCCAGCAGTTTCCTCCCGAATAGCGGGAGAGTAGCCTACGAGCAGTACTTC
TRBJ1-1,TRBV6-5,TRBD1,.,CASRSGTGGFRAFF,TGTGCCAGCAGATCCGGGACAGGGGGCTTTCGGGCTTTCTTT
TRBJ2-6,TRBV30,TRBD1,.,CAWKLDRGLTGANVLTF,TGTGCCTGGAAGTTGGACAGGGGACTCACCGGGGCCAACGTCCTGACTTTC
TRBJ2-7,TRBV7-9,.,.,CASSLWGASYEQYF,TGTGCCAGCAGCTTATGGGGGGCCTCCTACGAGCAGTACTTC
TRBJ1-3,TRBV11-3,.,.,CASSLRIEGPSSGNTIYF,TGTGCCAGCAGCTTAAGGATTGAGGGGCCGAGCTCTGGAAACACCATATATTTT
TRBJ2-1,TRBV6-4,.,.,CASSDERWNEQFF,TGTGCCAGCAGTGATGAGCGTTGGAATGAGCAGTTCTTC
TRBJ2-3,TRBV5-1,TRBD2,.,CASSLGSSGGTDTQYF,TGCGCCAGCAGCTTGGGTTCTAGCGGGGGTACAGATACGCAGTATTTT
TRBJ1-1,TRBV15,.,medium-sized,CATSITSRGEGRGTEAFF,TGTGCCACCAGCATCACATCCCGGGGGGAGGGACGTGGCACTGAAGCTTTCTTT
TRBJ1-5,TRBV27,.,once,CASSLSMGQPQHF,TGTGCCAGCAGTTTATCGATGGGCCAGCCCCAGCATTTT
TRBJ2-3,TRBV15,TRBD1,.,CATSRESPGTATDTQYF,TGTGCCACCAGCAGAGAATCCCCCGGGACAGCCACAGATACGCAGTATTTT
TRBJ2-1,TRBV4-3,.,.,CASSPAPVTSLLYNEQFF,TGCGCCAGCAGCCCTGCACCTGTAACGTCCCTACTATACAATGAGCAGTTCTTC
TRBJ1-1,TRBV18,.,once,CASSPRVLLTGTEAFF,TGTGCCAGCTCACCCCGGGTCTTATTGACGGGCACTGAAGCTTTCTTT
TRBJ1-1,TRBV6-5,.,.,CASNSPGRSTEAFF,TGTGCCAGCAACTCACCCGGCAGGAGCACTGAAGCTTTCTTT
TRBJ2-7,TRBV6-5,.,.,CASKSGNGYEQYF,TGTGCCAGCAAATCAGGGAACGGCTACGAGCAGTACTTC
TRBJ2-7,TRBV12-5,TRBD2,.,CASGSRIRPGHSGPFTYEQYF,TGTGCTAGTGGTTCCCGTATCCGACCAGGGCATAGCGGGCCATTTACCTACGAGCAGTACTTC
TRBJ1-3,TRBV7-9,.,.,CASSLSIGGNTIYF,TGTGCCAGCAGCTTAAGTATCGGTGGAAACACCATATATTTT
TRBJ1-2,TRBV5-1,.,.,CASSLGGVSLGYTF,TGCGCCAGCAGCTTGGGAGGTGTTAGTCTTGGCTACACCTTC
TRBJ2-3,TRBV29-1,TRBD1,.,CSVETGSDTQYF,TGCAGCGTGGAGACAGGGTCAGATACGCAGTATTTT
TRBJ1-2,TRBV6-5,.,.,CASSYSSQGNYGYTF,TGTGCCAGCAGTTACTCGTCCCAGGGGAACTATGGCTACACCTTC
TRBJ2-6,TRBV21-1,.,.,CASSTPSDGLSGANVLTF,TGTGCCAGCAGCACACCATCGGACGGACTCTCTGGGGCCAACGTCCTGACTTTC
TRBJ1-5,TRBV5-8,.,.,CASSSLGQGRQPQHF,TGTGCCAGCAGCTCCCTCGGGCAGGGCCGGCAGCCCCAGCATTTT
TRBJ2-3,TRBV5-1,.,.,CASSLDGRETDTQYF,TGCGCCAGCAGCTTGGACGGCAGGGAAACAGATACGCAGTATTTT
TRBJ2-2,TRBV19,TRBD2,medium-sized,CASSITSGRAGELFF,TGTGCCAGTAGTATAACTAGCGGGAGGGCCGGGGAGCTGTTTTTT
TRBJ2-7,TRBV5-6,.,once,CASSLWNRGGEQYF,TGTGCCAGCAGCCTTTGGAACAGGGGGGGCGAGCAGTACTTC
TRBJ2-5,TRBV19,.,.,CASKSEETQYF,TGTGCCAGTAAGTCTGAGGAGACCCAGTACTTC
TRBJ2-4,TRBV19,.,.,CASSGLPPLYKNIQYF,TGTGCCAGTTCGGGACTCCCCCCGCTCTACAAAAACATTCAGTACTTC
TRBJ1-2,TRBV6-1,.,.,CASNDRFGYGYTF,TGTGCCAGCAACGACAGGTTCGGCTATGGCTACACCTTC
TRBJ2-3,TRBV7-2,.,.,CASSLVLYRGTDTQYF,TGTGCCAGCAGCTTAGTTCTGTACAGGGGCACAGATACGCAGTATTTT
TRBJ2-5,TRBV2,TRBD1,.,CASSAGQGRETQYF,TGTGCCAGCAGTGCGGGACAGGGGAGGGAGACCCAGTACTTC
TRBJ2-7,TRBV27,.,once,CASHRDTTLSSYEQYF,TGTGCCAGCCACCGGGACACCACCTTGAGCTCCTACGAGCAGTACTTC
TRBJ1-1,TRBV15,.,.,CATSRDTNTEAFF,TGTGCCACCAGCAGGGATACGAACACTGAAGCTTTCTTT
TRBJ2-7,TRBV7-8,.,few,CASSLGLNSYEQYF,TGTGCCAGCAGCTTAGGGCTGAACTCCTACGAGCAGTACTTC
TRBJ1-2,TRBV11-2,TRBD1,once,CASSLDQGQIYGYTF,TGTGCCAGCAGCTTAGATCAGGGACAGATTTATGGCTACACCTTC
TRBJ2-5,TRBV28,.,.,CASGGPVKTQYF,TGTGCCTCCGGAGGGCCGGTGAAGACCCAGTACTTC
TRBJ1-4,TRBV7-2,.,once,CASSPPGALRGTNEKLFF,TGTGCCAGCAGCCCCCCCGGGGCTTTACGGGGCACTAATGAAAAACTGTTTTTT
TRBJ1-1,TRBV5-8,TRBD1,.,CASSTRQGQNTEAFF,TGTGCCAGCAGCACCCGACAGGGACAGAACACTGAAGCTTTCTTT
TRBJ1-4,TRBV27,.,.,CASSDTGMRDEKLFF,TGTGCCAGCAGCGACACAGGGATGAGAGATGAAAAACTGTTTTTT
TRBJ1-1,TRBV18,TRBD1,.,CASSPPRDSSEAFF,TGTGCCAGCTCACCACCTCGGGACAGCTCTGAAGCTTTCTTT
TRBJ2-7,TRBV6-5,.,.,CASTASGEQYF,TGTGCCAGCACTGCCAGTGGCGAGCAGTACTTC
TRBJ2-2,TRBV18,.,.,CASSPQGSTGELFF,TGTGCCAGCTCACCACAGGGTAGCACCGGGGAGCTGTTTTTT
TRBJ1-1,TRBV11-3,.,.,CASSLHGGENTEAFF,TGTGCCAGCAGCCTCCACGGAGGGGAGAACACTGAAGCTTTCTTT
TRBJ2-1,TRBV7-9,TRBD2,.,CASSPSGRSFYNEQFF,TGTGCCAGCAGCCCCAGCGGGAGATCTTTCTACAATGAGCAGTTCTTC
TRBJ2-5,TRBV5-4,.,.,CASSLGTSNRGETQYF,TGTGCCAGCAGCTTGGGGACTTCTAACCGAGGGGAGACCCAGTACTTC
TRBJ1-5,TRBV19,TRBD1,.,CASSLLQGARGQPQHF,TGTGCCAGTAGTTTACTACAGGGGGCTAGGGGTCAGCCCCAGCATTTT
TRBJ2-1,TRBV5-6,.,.,CASSSLGSGNEQFF,TGTGCCAGCAGTTCATTGGGTTCTGGCAATGAGCAGTTCTTC
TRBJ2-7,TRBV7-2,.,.,CASSLSRQNYEQYF,TGTGCCAGCAGCTTAAGTAGGCAGAACTACGAGCAGTACTTC
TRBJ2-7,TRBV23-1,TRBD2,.,CASSPTSGRYQYF,TGCGCCAGCAGTCCGACCAGCGGGAGGTATCAGTACTTC
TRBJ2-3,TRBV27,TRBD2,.,CASSPTSGSGGTQYF,TGTGCCAGCAGTCCGACTAGCGGGAGTGGTGGTACGCAGTATTTT
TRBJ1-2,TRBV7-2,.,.,CASSSGGANYGYTF,TGTGCCAGCAGCTCGGGGGGGGCTAACTATGGCTACACCTTC
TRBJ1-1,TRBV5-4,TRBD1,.,CASSSGQGFNTEAFF,TGTGCCAGCAGCTCGGGACAGGGGTTCAACACTGAAGCTTTCTTT
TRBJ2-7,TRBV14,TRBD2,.,CASSQPSGRAVYEQYF,TGTGCCAGCAGCCAACCTAGCGGGAGGGCCGTATACGAGCAGTACTTC